This T cell receptor (beta chain) is drawn from a study of Graves' ophthalmopathy and Graves' hyperthyroidism. Study results and limitations: A roughly 81% specificity and 87.88% sensitivity were achieved by a 13-signature model that separated ophthalmopathy from stable hyperthyroidism. In blood appeared most of the expanded thyroid clonotypes whose frequency exceeded 0.001. Ophthalmopathy progression predictions by the model showed about 79% specificity and approximately 70% sensitivity.

After removal of 5 bases from V and 9 bases from J, the junction contained 8 bases not matched to a gene. Germline-derived CDR1 and CDR2 are MDHEN and SYDVKM. The CDR3 loop spans 13 amino acids. Researchers took RNA transcripts and amplified TCR beta CDR3 regions from them. Second-round multiplex PCR came after a first-round RT-PCR that employed HTBI primers. TCRdb fed the multiplex PCR reads into MiXCR, producing one record per CDR3 protein. The profile covers 200,000 to 250,000 distinct CDR3 sequences, with 20% to 25% appearing a single time and roughly 44% taken by the ten largest. This clonotype has at least ten counts. The antigen is undetermined.

The genes are TRBV28 and TRBJ1-2; TRBD1 agrees at 8 bases. Sequencing input: peripheral blood. The TCR originated in a woman aged 50 to 60 with Graves' ophthalmopathy. The CDR3 is CASSNQGAARYTF. The CDR3 DNA follows: TGTGCCAGCAGTAATCAGGGGGCAGCCCGCTACACCTTC.